This T cell receptor beta chain is drawn from a study of T cell responses to AZD1222 COVID-19 vaccine. Study-wide results and caveats: Variant regions that are unmutated are reportedly the target of nearly half of spike-specific TCRs. Spike was spanned by vaccine-associated CD4 TCRs, with dominance at 160-218 and 743-854. Baseline seropositivity characterized only a handful of AZD1222 recipients. Following two doses of AZD1222, Spike-specific TCR breadth and depth rose.

The V end was cut by 1 base, the J end by 4 bases, with 8 bases between. CDR3 length: 14 residues. Germline CDR1 is SGHVS and CDR2 is FQNEAQ. Points on this clone: Its specificity is unknown.

Data came from immunoSEQ multiplex PCR; TCRdb stores just in-frame clones and leaves some out. The data show some 100,000 clones, with roughly 93% seen just once and about 20% held by the top ten. The starting material was peripheral blood, obtained on day 0 of AZD1222 vaccination. The chain recombines TRBV7-8 with TRBJ1-5; D not certain. This receptor was obtained from an adult in good health. The CDR3 region is CASSLVESNQPQHF. In DNA, the CDR3 is TGTGCCAGCAGCTTAGTGGAAAGTAATCAGCCCCAGCATTTT.